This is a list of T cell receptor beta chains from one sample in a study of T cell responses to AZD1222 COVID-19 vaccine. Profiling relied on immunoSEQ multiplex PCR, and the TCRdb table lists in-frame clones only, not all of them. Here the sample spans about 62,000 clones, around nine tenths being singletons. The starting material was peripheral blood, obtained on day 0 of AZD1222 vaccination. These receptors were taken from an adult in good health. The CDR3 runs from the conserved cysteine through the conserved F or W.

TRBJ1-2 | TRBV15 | CATSAGNYGYTF
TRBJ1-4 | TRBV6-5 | CASSYGGDATNEKLFF
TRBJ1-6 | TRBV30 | CAWSVQLGYSPLHF
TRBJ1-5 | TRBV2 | CASSPISNQPQHF
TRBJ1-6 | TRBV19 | CASSAQTGWNSPLHF
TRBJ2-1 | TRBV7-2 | CASSLRSTHNEQFF
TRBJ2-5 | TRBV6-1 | CASSEGGGLETQYF
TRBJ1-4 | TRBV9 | CASSVGQGNEKLFF
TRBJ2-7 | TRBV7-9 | CASAGQVGSEQYF
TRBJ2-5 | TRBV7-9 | CASSLVGVQETQYF
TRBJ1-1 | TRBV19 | CATKVNTEAFF
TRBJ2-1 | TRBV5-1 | CASRSGNSGVNEQFF
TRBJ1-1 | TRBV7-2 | CASSLALKSTEAFF
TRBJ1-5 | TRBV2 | CASRRDRGNQPQHF
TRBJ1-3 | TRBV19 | CASSIGPGRSGNTIYF
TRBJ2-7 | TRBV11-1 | CASSLGQSYEQYF
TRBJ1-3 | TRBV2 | CASSPQGFSGNTIYF
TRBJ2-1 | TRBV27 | CASSSKQYNEQFF
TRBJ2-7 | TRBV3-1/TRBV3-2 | CASSQEGGYSEQYF
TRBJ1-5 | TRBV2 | CASRPGTKLDQPQHF
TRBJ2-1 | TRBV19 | CASSKGTGSYNEQFF
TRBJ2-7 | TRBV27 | CASSSASGGREQYF
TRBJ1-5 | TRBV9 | CASSVGTQNNQPQHF
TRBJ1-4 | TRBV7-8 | CASSWGTANEKLFF
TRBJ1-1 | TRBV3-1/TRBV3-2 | CASSWGNTEAFF
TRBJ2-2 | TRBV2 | CASRRTSGSTGELFF
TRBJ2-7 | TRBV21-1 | CASSKSAEKAYEQYF